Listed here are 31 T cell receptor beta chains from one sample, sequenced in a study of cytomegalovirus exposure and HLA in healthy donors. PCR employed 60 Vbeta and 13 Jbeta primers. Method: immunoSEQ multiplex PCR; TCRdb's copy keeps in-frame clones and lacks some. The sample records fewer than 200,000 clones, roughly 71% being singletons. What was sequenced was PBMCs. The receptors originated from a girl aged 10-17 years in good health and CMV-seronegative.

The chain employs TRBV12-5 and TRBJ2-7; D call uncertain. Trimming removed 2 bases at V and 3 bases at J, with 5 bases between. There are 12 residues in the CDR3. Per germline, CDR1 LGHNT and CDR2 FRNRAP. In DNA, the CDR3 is TGTGCTAGTGGTTTGTACGGCTACGAGCAGTACTTC. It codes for CASGLYGYEQYF.

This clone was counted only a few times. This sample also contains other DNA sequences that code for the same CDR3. This CDR3 reads CASSLSYQETQYF. In DNA, the CDR3 is TGTGCCAGCAGTTTGTCTTATCAAGAGACCCAGTACTTC. V usage is TRBV27 and J usage is TRBJ2-5; the D is unclear. In germline, CDR1 is MNHEY, CDR2 SMNVEV (reference sequence). V lost 3 bases, J lost 2 bases, and 7 bases lay in between. This CDR3 region has 13 residues.

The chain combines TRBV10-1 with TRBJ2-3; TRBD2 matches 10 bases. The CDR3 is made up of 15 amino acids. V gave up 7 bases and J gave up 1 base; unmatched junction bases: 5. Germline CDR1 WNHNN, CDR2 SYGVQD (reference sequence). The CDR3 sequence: CASNPSGGRTDTQYF. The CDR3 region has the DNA TGCGCCAGCAACCCTAGCGGGGGACGCACAGATACGCAGTATTTT.

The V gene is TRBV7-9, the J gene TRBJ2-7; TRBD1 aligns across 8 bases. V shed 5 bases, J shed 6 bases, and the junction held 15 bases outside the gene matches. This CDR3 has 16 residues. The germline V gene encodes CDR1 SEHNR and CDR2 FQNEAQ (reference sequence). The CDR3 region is CASSPPAGQDPLEQYF. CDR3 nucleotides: TGTGCCAGCAGCCCTCCGGCGGGACAGGACCCCCTCGAGCAGTACTTC.

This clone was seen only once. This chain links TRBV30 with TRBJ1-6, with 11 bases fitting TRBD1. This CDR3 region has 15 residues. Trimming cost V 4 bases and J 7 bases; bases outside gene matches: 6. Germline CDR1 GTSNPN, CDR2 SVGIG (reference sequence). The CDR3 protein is CAWTGTGGTNSPLHF. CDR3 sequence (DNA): TGTGCCTGGACAGGGACAGGGGGAACCAATTCACCCCTCCACTTT.

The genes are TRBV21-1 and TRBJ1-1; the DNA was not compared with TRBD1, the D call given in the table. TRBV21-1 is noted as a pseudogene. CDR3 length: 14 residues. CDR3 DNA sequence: TGTGCCAGCAGCGACCGGACAGGGAATACTGAAGCTTTCTTT. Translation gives CASSDRTGNTEAFF.

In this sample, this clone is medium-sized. The CDR3 sequence: CASSSAGSTDTQYF. CDR3 nucleotide sequence: TGTGCCAGCAGTTCAGCGGGGAGCACAGATACGCAGTATTTT. This chain uses TRBV6-5 with TRBJ2-3; 7 bases fit TRBD2. V trimming: 4 bases; J trimming: 0 bases; junction bases outside the gene matches: 1. The CDR3 length is 14 residues. Germline values: CDR1 MNHEY, CDR2 SVGAGI.

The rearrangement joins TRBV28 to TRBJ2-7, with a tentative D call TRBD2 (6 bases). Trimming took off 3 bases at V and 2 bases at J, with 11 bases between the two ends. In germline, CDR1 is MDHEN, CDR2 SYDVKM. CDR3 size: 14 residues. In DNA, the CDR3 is TGTGCCAGCAGTTTGAGAGGGGAGGCCTACGAGCAGTACTTC. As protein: CASSLRGEAYEQYF.

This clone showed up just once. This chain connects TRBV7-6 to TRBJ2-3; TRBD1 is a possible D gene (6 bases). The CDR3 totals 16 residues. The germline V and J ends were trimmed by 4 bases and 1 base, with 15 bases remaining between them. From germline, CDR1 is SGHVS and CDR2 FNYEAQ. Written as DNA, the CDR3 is TGTGCCAGCAGCTCCAGGGGCAAGCAAGGCACAGATACGCAGTATTTT. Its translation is CASSSRGKQGTDTQYF.

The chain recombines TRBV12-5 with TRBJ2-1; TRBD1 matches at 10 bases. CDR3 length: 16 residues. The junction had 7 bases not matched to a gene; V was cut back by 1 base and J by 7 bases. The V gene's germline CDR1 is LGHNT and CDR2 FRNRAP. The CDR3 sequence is CASGLGRQGAGNEQFF. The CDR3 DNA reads TGTGCTAGTGGTTTGGGCCGACAGGGGGCAGGGAATGAGCAGTTCTTC.

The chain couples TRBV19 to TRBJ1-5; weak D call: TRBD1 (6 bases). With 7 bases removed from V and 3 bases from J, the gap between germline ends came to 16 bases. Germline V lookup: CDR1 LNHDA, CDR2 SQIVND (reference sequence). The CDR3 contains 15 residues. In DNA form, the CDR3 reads TGTGCCAGTACCTCCCTGGACAGATACAATCAGCCCCAGCATTTT. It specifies CASTSLDRYNQPQHF.

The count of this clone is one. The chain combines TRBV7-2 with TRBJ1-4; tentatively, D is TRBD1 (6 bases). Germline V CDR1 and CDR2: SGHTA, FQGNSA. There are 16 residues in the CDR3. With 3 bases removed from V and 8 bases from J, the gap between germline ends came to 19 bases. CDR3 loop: CASSFLGQGQGEKLFF. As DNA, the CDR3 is TGTGCCAGCAGCTTTTTGGGTCAGGGGCAAGGGGAAAAACTGTTTTTT.

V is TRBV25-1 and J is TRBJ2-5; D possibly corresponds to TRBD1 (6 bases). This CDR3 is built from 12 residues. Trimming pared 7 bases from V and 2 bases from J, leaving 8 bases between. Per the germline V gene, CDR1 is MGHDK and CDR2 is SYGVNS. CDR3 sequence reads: CASNREQETQYF. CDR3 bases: TGTGCCAGCAACAGGGAACAAGAGACCCAGTACTTC.

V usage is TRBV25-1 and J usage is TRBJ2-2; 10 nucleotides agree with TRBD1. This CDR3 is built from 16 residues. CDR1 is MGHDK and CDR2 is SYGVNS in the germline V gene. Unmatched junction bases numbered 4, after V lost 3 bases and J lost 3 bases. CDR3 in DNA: TGTGCCAGCAGTGATTCCGGGACAGGGGACACCGGGGAGCTGTTTTTT. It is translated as CASSDSGTGDTGELFF.

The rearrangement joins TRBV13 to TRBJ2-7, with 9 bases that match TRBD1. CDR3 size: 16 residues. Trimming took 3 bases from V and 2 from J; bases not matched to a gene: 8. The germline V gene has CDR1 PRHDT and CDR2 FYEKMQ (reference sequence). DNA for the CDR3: TGTGCCAGCAGCTTCGGACAGGGGAACAGCGCCTACGAGCAGTACTTC. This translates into CASSFGQGNSAYEQYF.

The CDR3 nucleotides read TGCAGCGTGGCCCCCGAGACAGACTATGGCTACACCTTC. Protein sequence: CSVAPETDYGYTF. The rearrangement uses TRBV29-1 and TRBJ1-2, with D possibly being TRBD1 (5 bases). This CDR3 comprises 13 residues. The germline V gene has CDR1 SQVTM and CDR2 ANQGSEA. V was trimmed by 6 bases and J by 3 bases, leaving 14 bases between them. Drawing the rest from reference TRBV29-1 and TRBJ1-2, the complete variable domain is SAVISQKPSRDICQRGTSLTIQCQVDSQVTMMFWYRQQPGQSLTLIATANQGSEATYESGFVIDKFPISRPNLTFSTLTVSNMSPEDSSIYLCSVAPETDYGYTFGSGTRLTVV.

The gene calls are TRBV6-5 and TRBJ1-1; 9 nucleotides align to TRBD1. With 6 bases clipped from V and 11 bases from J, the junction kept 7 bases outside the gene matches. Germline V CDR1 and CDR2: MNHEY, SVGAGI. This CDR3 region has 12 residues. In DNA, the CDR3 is TGTGCCAGCAGCGGGACAGGGAATTGGGCTTTCTTT. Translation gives CASSGTGNWAFF.

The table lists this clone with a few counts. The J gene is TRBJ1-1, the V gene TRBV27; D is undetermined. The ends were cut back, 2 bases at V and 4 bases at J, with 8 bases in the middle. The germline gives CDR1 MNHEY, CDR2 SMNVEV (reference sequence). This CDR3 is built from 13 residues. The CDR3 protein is CASSLGEGTEAFF. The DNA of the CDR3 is TGTGCCAGCAGTTTAGGGGAGGGCACTGAAGCTTTCTTT.

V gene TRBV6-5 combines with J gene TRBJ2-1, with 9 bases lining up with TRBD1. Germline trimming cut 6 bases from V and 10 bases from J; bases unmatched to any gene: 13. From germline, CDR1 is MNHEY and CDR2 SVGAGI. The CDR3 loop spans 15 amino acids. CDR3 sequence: CASSPQQGAHKEQFF. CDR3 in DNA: TGTGCCAGCAGCCCTCAACAGGGGGCGCATAAGGAGCAGTTCTTC.

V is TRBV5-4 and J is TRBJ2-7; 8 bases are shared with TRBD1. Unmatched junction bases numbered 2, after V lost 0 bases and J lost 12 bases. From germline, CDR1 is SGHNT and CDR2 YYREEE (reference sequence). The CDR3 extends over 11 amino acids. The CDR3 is CASSLGTGWYF. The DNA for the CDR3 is TGTGCCAGCAGCTTGGGGACAGGGTGGTACTTC.

CDR3 nucleotide sequence: TGTGCCACCACCAATGACAGGGCGAATTCACCCCTCCACTTT. Amino acids: CATTNDRANSPLHF. The V call is TRBV25-1, the J call TRBJ1-6; 7 bases agree with TRBD1. Germline loops: CDR1 MGHDK, CDR2 SYGVNS. The CDR3 spans 14 residues. Trimming at V came to 10 bases and at J to 7 bases, leaving 10 bases not matched to a gene.

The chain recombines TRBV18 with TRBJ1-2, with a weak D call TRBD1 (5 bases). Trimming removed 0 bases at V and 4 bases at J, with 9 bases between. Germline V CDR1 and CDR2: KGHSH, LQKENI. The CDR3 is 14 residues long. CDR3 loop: CASSPPFDSYGYTF. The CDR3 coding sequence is TGTGCCAGCTCACCACCTTTCGACAGCTATGGCTACACCTTC.

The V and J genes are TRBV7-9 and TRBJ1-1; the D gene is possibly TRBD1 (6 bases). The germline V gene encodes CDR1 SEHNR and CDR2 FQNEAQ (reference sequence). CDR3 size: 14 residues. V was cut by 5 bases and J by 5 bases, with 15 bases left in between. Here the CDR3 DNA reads TGTGCCAGCAGCGGTCAGGGGATTTGGACTGAAGCTTTCTTT. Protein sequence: CASSGQGIWTEAFF.

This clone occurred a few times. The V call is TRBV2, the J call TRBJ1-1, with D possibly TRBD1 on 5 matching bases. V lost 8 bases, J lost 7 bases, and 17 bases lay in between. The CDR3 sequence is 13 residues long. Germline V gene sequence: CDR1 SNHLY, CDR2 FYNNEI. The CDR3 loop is CASGGQGFNEAFF. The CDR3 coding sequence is TGTGCCAGCGGAGGGCAGGGATTTAATGAAGCTTTCTTT. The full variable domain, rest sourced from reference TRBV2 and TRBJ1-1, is EPEVTQTPSHQVTQMGQEVILRCVPISNHLYFYWYRQILGQKVEFLVSFYNNEISEKSEIFDDQFSVERPDGSNFTLKIRSTKLEDSAMYFCASGGQGFNEAFFGQGTRLTVV.

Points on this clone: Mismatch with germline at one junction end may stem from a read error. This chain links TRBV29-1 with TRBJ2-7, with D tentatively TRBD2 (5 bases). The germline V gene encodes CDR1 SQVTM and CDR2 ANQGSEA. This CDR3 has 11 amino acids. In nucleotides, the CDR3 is TGCAGCGTTGCCGGTGAGGGCTCCCTAGACTTC. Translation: CSVAGEGSLDF.

This CDR3 reads CSASTSGTDTQYF. CDR3 DNA sequence: TGCAGCGCGTCGACTAGCGGCACAGATACGCAGTATTTT. The chain couples TRBV29-1 to TRBJ2-3; 8 bases match TRBD2. Germline-derived CDR1 and CDR2 are SQVTM and ANQGSEA. V lost 7 bases and J lost 1; bases outside the gene matches: 4. The CDR3 has 13 residues.

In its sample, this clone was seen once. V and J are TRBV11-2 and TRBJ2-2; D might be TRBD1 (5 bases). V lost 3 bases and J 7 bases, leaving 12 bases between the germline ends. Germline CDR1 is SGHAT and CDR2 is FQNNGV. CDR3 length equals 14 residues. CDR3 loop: CASSFPRANGELFF. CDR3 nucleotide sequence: TGTGCCAGCAGCTTCCCCAGGGCTAACGGGGAGCTGTTTTTT.

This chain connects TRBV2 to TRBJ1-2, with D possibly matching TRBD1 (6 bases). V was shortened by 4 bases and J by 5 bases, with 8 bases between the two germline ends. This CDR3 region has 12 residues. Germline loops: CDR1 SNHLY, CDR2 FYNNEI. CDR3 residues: CASSAGEYGYTF. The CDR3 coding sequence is TGTGCCAGCAGTGCAGGGGAGTATGGCTACACCTTC. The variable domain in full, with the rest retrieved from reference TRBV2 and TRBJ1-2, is EPEVTQTPSHQVTQMGQEVILRCVPISNHLYFYWYRQILGQKVEFLVSFYNNEISEKSEIFDDQFSVERPDGSNFTLKIRSTKLEDSAMYFCASSAGEYGYTFGSGTRLTVV.

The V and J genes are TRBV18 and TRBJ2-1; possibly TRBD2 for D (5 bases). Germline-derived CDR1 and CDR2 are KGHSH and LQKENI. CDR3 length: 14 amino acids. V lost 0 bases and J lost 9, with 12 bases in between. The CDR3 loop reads CASSPPMLAGEQFF. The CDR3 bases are TGTGCCAGCTCACCACCGATGCTAGCTGGTGAGCAGTTCTTC. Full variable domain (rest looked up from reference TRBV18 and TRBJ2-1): NAGVMQNPRHLVRRRGQEARLRCSPMKGHSHVYWYRQLPEEGLKFMVYLQKENIIDESGMPKERFSAEFPKEGPSILRIQQVVRGDSAAYFCASSPPMLAGEQFFGPGTRLTVL.

Here the CDR3 DNA reads TGTGCCAGCAGGACAGATTCACCCCTCCACTTT. This sequence encodes CASRTDSPLHF. V and J are TRBV6-1 and TRBJ1-6, with D perhaps matching TRBD1 (5 bases). The CDR3 extends over 11 amino acids. The germline V and J ends were trimmed by 6 bases and 8 bases, with 5 bases remaining between them. Germline V CDR1 and CDR2: MNHNS, SASEGT.

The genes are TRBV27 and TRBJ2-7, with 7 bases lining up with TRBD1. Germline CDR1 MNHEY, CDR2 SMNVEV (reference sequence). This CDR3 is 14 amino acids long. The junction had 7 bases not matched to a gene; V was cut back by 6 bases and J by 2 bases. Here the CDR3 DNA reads TGTGCCAGCAGCTCCTCGGGACAGACCTACGAGCAGTACTTC. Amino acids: CASSSSGQTYEQYF.